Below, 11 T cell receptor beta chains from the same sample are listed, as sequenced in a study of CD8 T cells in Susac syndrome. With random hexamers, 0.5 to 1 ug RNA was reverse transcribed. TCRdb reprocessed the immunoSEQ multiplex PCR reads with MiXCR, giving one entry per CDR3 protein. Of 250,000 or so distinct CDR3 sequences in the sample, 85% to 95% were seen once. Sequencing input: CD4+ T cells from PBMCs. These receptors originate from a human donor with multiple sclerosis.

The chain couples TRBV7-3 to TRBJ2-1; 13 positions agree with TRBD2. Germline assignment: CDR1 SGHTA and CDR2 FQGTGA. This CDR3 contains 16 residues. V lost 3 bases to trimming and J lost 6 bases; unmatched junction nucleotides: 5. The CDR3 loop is CASSLGGLAGANEQFF. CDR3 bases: TGTGCCAGCAGCTTGGGCGGACTAGCGGGAGCCAATGAGCAGTTCTTC. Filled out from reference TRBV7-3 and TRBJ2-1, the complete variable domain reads GAGVSQTPSNKVTEKGKYVELRCDPISGHTALYWYRQSLGQGPEFLIYFQGTGAADDSGLPNDRFFAVRPEGSVSTLKIQRTERGDSAVYLCASSLGGLAGANEQFFGPGTRLTVL.

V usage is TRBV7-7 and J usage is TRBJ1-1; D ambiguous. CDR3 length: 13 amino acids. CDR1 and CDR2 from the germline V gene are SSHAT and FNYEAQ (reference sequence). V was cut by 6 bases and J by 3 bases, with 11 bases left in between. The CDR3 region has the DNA TGTGCCAGCAGTCGCGGATTGGACACTGAAGCTTTCTTT. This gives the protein CASSRGLDTEAFF.

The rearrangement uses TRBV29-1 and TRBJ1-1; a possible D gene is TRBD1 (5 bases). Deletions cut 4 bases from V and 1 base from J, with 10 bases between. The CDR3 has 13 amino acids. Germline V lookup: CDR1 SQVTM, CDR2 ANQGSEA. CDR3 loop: CSVVVQGNTEAFF. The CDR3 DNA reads TGCAGCGTTGTGGTCCAGGGGAACACTGAAGCTTTCTTT.

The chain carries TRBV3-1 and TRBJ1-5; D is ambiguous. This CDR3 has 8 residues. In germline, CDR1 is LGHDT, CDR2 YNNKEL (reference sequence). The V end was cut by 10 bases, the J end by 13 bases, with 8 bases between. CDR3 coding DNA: TGTGCCACCAGATCGCAGCATTTT. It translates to CATRSQHF.

CDR3: CASSKQGTSTDTQYF. The CDR3 coding sequence is TGTGCCAGCAGCAAACAGGGGACTAGCACAGATACGCAGTATTTT. The chain has TRBV27 and TRBJ2-3; maybe TRBD1 (7 bases). Germline lookup yields CDR1 MNHEY and CDR2 SMNVEV (reference sequence). V lost 6 bases to trimming and J lost 0 bases, with 13 bases between them. This CDR3 is 15 amino acids long.

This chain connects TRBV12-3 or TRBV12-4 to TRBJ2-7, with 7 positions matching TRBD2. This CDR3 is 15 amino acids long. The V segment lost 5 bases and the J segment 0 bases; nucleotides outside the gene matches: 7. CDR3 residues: CASSPREAFSYEQYF. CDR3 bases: TGTGCCAGCAGTCCCCGGGAGGCCTTCTCCTACGAGCAGTACTTC.

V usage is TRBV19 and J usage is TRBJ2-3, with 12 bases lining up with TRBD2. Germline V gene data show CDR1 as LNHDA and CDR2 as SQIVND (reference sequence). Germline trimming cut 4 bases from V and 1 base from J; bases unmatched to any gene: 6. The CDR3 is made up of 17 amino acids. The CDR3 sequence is CASSSLAGGPRTDTQYF. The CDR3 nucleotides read TGTGCCAGTAGTAGTCTAGCGGGGGGGCCTCGCACAGATACGCAGTATTTT. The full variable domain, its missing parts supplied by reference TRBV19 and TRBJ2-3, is DGGITQSPKYLFRKEGQNVTLSCEQNLNHDAMYWYRQDPGQGLRLIYYSQIVNDFQKGDIAEGYSVSREKKESFPLTVTSAQKNPTAFYLCASSSLAGGPRTDTQYFGPGTRLTVL.

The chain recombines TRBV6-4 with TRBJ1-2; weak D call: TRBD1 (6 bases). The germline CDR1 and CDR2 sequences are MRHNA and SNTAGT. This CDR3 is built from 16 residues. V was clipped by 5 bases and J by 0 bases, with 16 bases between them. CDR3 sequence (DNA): TGTGCCAGCAGTCCTAACCCGGACAGAGCTAACTATGGCTACACCTTC. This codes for CASSPNPDRANYGYTF.

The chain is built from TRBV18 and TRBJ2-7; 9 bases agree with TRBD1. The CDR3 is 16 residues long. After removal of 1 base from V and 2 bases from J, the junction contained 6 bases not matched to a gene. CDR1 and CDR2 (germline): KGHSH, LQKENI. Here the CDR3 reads CASSPQRTGATYEQYF. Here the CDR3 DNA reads TGTGCCAGCTCACCACAGCGGACAGGGGCTACCTACGAGCAGTACTTC.

The CDR3 spells CAISEDQGSETQYF. The CDR3 DNA is TGTGCCATCAGTGAGGATCAGGGCTCGGAGACCCAGTACTTC. The J gene is TRBJ2-5, the V gene TRBV10-3; possible D gene TRBD1, 5 bases. CDR3 length equals 14 residues. Germline CDR1 is ENHRY and CDR2 is SYGVKD. Between the trimmed V and J ends, which lost 2 bases and 5 bases, there was a span of 12 bases.

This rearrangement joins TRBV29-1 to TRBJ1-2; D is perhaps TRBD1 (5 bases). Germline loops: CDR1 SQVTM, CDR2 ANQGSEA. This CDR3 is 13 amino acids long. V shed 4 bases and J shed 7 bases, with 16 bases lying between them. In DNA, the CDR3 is TGCAGCGTTGGGTTACAGACCGGGACTGGCTACACCTTC. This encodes CSVGLQTGTGYTF.